This T cell receptor (beta chain) was documented in a study of blood T cell repertoires in COVID-19. Study-level information: The United States, Italy and Spain provided the acute and convalescent COVID-19 samples. The analysed material was cDNA or gDNA that came from T cells, B-cell-depleted T cells, or PBMCs.

This clone was detected a few times. This table comes from immunoSEQ multiplex PCR, and its TCRdb copy is limited to in-frame clones, with some not included. Of 140,000 to 150,000 clones in the sample, 70% to 90% were seen once. Participants came from about two dozen US areas, aged roughly 18 to 89 years. The TCR sequence derives from a woman aged 25 to 45 with acute COVID-19. Sequencing input: PBMCs or T cells enriched from blood (not recorded which).

CDR3 nucleotide sequence: TGTGCCAGCAGACCTAATCGCAATGAGCAGTTCTTC. Encoded protein: CASRPNRNEQFF. V and J are TRBV28 and TRBJ2-1; unclear D gene. Germline CDR1 reads MDHEN; CDR2 reads SYDVKM. V shed 6 bases and J shed 6 bases, with 9 bases lying between them. This CDR3 has 12 amino acids.